Presented here are 32 T cell receptor beta chains from one specimen sequenced in a study of T cells after yellow fever vaccination. TCRdb independently ran MiXCR on the 5' RACE reads; one entry per CDR3 protein. The data contain around 590,000 distinct CDR3 sequences, around 12% of them singletons. Sequences were derived from PBMCs, sampled on the day of the yellow fever booster vaccination. These receptors all stem from a man aged 25 to 40 who received the YFV17D yellow fever vaccine.

This CDR3 is CASSSEGFWEQYF. CDR3 bases: TGCGCCAGCAGCTCTGAGGGATTTTGGGAGCAGTACTTC. The rearrangement joins TRBV5-1 to TRBJ2-7, with D perhaps TRBD2 (5 bases). Trimming pared 3 bases from V and 7 bases from J, leaving 14 bases between. CDR3 length equals 13 residues. Per the germline V gene, CDR1 is SGHRS and CDR2 is YFSETQ.

The chain uses TRBV4-3 and TRBJ1-2; TRBD1 matches at 7 bases. Germline V gene lookup returns CDR1 LGHNA and CDR2 YSLEER. Trimming removed 0 bases from V and 7 bases from J; junction bases left unmatched: 8. The length of the CDR3 is 15 residues. CDR3 DNA sequence: TGCGCCAGCAGCCAAGAAAAGGGGGCGTTTGCTGGCTACACCTTC. Translating gives CASSQEKGAFAGYTF.

CDR3 DNA sequence: TGTGCCAGCAGCTTAGATTGGGCGTGGGGGGTTAACACTGAAGCTTTCTTT. It codes for CASSLDWAWGVNTEAFF. V is TRBV11-2 and J is TRBJ1-1; weak D call: TRBD1 (5 bases). The V and J ends lost 0 bases and 2 bases respectively, with 16 bases between them. CDR1 and CDR2 from the germline V gene are SGHAT and FQNNGV. There are 17 residues in the CDR3.

The chain joins TRBV20-1 to TRBJ2-5; the D gene is possibly TRBD1 (5 bases). The CDR3 sequence is 12 residues long. V was trimmed by 3 bases and J by 5 bases, leaving 10 bases between them. Germline CDR1 and CDR2: DFQATT and SNEGSKA (reference sequence). The CDR3 sequence is CSASPSGETQYF. The CDR3 DNA reads as TGCAGTGCTAGCCCCTCAGGGGAGACCCAGTACTTC.

In this sample, this clonotype turned up a few times. The V call is TRBV5-1, the J call TRBJ2-1; 8 bases agree with TRBD2. The V and J ends lost 3 bases and 3 bases, in that order; junction bases with no gene match: 8. CDR1 and CDR2 from the germline V gene are SGHRS and YFSETQ. This CDR3 contains 16 residues. The CDR3, as DNA: TGCGCCAGCAGCTGGATGCTGAGCGGGAGCTACAATGAGCAGTTCTTC. Amino acids: CASSWMLSGSYNEQFF.

In its sample, this clonotype was seen many times. The V gene is TRBV29-1, the J gene TRBJ1-5; tentatively, D is TRBD1 (5 bases). Per germline, CDR1 SQVTM and CDR2 ANQGSEA. V gave up 6 bases and J gave up 5 bases, with 20 bases separating them. CDR3 length equals 15 residues. CDR3 sequence reads: CSVVLAGGSDQPQHF. CDR3 in DNA: TGCAGCGTCGTGTTGGCGGGGGGAAGCGATCAGCCCCAGCATTTT.

The chain has TRBV20-1 and TRBJ1-3; D gene uncertain. The CDR3 consists of 14 residues. Trimming left V 5 bases short and J 0 bases short, with 11 bases between. Germline V gene sequence: CDR1 DFQATT, CDR2 SNEGSKA (reference sequence). CDR3 nucleotides: TGCAGTGCTCCTCCGGACCGCTCTGGAAACACCATATATTTT. Protein: CSAPPDRSGNTIYF.

V gene TRBV6-5 combines with J gene TRBJ2-7, with a tentative D call TRBD1 (6 bases). In germline, CDR1 is MNHEY, CDR2 SVGAGI. The CDR3 is 17 amino acids. The ends were cut back, 2 bases at V and 3 bases at J, with 20 bases in the middle. The CDR3 bases are TGTGCCAGCAGTTACAGGGCCCCCCGGTACAGGGTCTACGAGCAGTACTTC. Encoded protein: CASSYRAPRYRVYEQYF.

This clonotype has at least ten counts. V is TRBV6-1 and J is TRBJ2-2; D gene unclear. Germline CDR1 MNHNS, CDR2 SASEGT. Trimming pared 8 bases from V and 2 bases from J, leaving 12 bases between. CDR3 length: 14 residues. For the CDR3, the DNA is TGTGCCAGCGGTAGAAGCCGTAACACCGGGGAGCTGTTTTTT. Translated, it gives CASGRSRNTGELFF.

The V call is TRBV20-1, the J call TRBJ2-7; D ambiguous. Trimming cost V 1 base and J 2 bases, with 15 bases left between them. CDR3 length: 15 residues. Germline lookup yields CDR1 DFQATT and CDR2 SNEGSKA (reference sequence). The CDR3: CSARARDTRTYEQYF. CDR3 DNA sequence: TGCAGTGCTAGAGCCCGAGACACCAGAACCTACGAGCAGTACTTC.

The chain carries TRBV14 and TRBJ1-1; no firm D call. The V end was cut by 2 bases, the J end by 6 bases, with 7 bases between. This CDR3 spans 12 amino acids. Germline CDR1 is SGHDN and CDR2 is FVKESK. CDR3 region: CASSQYSPEAFF. The DNA for the CDR3 is TGTGCCAGCAGCCAATATTCCCCTGAAGCTTTCTTT.

The chain uses TRBV6-1 and TRBJ2-1; D gene ambiguous. The CDR3 covers 18 residues. CDR1 is MNHNS and CDR2 is SASEGT in the germline V gene. Trimming pared 5 bases from V and 1 base from J, leaving 21 bases between. The CDR3 is CASSPMADLRESYNEQFF. Here the CDR3 DNA reads TGTGCCAGCAGTCCCATGGCCGACCTTAGAGAGTCCTACAATGAGCAGTTCTTC.

The rearrangement joins TRBV7-2 to TRBJ1-3; D gene ambiguous. Trimming stripped 0 bases from V and 8 bases from J, with 8 bases between. Germline V gene sequence: CDR1 SGHTA, CDR2 FQGNSA. CDR3 size: 13 residues. Here the CDR3 DNA reads TGTGCCAGCAGCTTAGCGGGGAGGGACACCATATATTTT. Its translation is CASSLAGRDTIYF.

This chain links TRBV29-1 with TRBJ2-1, with 7 positions matching TRBD1. The J segment lost 8 bases and the V segment lost 6 bases, leaving 4 bases of the junction unmatched. CDR1 and CDR2 (germline): SQVTM, ANQGSEA. CDR3 length: 11 residues. The CDR3 loop reads CSVGTGDEQFF. As DNA, the CDR3 is TGCAGCGTGGGAACAGGGGATGAGCAGTTCTTC.

This clonotype showed up just a few times. This CDR3 is CASSLVTGGSYNEQFF. DNA of the CDR3: TGTGCCAGCAGCTTGGTGACGGGAGGGTCCTACAATGAGCAGTTCTTC. The chain joins TRBV5-6 to TRBJ2-1, with 8 nucleotides matching TRBD2. The CDR3 has 16 residues. Trimming removed 0 bases from V and 1 base from J; junction bases left unmatched: 3. Germline lookup yields CDR1 SGHDT and CDR2 YYEEEE.

In this sample, this clonotype turned up a few times. The chain combines TRBV7-3 with TRBJ2-3; no firm D call. This CDR3 spans 14 amino acids. V was shortened by 5 bases and J by 9 bases, with 18 bases between the two germline ends. Germline V gives CDR1 SGHTA, CDR2 FQGTGA. The CDR3, as DNA: TGTGCCAGCAGCGCGAAGGGCGGTCGAGGAACGCAGTATTTT. It encodes CASSAKGGRGTQYF.

This clonotype occurred a few times. V is TRBV9 and J is TRBJ2-1; D not certain. Germline V gene lookup returns CDR1 SGDLS and CDR2 YYNGEE. Trimming pared 3 bases from V and 9 bases from J, leaving 16 bases between. This CDR3 is 14 amino acids long. CDR3 amino acids: CASSGGTTYGEQFF. CDR3 nucleotide sequence: TGTGCCAGCAGCGGCGGCACCACTTACGGTGAGCAGTTCTTC.

This clonotype was counted at least ten times. Here the CDR3 reads CASSLAGSDLGEQFF. CDR3 DNA sequence: TGTGCCAGCAGCTTAGCGGGATCCGATCTTGGGGAGCAGTTCTTC. The chain joins TRBV7-9 to TRBJ2-1; D gene unclear. This CDR3 has 15 amino acids. The germline V and J ends were trimmed by 0 bases and 10 bases, with 16 bases remaining between them. CDR1 SEHNR and CDR2 FQNEAQ come from the germline V gene (reference sequence).

This clonotype was seen a few times. The rearrangement joins TRBV6-1 to TRBJ2-5, with D perhaps matching TRBD1 or TRBD2 (6 bases each). The V end lost 5 bases, the J end lost 5 bases, and 18 bases lay between the germline ends. The germline V gene encodes CDR1 MNHNS and CDR2 SASEGT. The CDR3 runs to 15 residues. The CDR3 spells CASSRTGAFSETQYF. CDR3 nucleotides: TGTGCCAGCAGTCGAACGGGGGCGTTTTCGGAGACCCAGTACTTC.

The rearrangement joins TRBV20-1 to TRBJ1-4; TRBD1 might be the D (6 bases). Germline CDR1 and CDR2: DFQATT and SNEGSKA (reference sequence). This CDR3 comprises 13 residues. V lost 6 bases to trimming and J lost 4 bases, with 12 bases between them. Written as DNA, the CDR3 is TGCAGTGCCACCTGGACAGATAATGAAAAACTGTTTTTT. Its protein is CSATWTDNEKLFF.

The rearrangement joins TRBV10-3 to TRBJ1-2; 10 bases line up with TRBD1. This CDR3 is 15 amino acids long. Germline V gene sequence: CDR1 ENHRY, CDR2 SYGVKD. The trim removed 6 bases at V and 7 bases at J, leaving 11 bases unmatched. The CDR3 loop reads CAISETGGLIGGYTF. The CDR3 DNA is TGTGCCATCAGCGAGACAGGGGGCCTGATCGGTGGCTACACCTTC.

CDR3 coding DNA: TGTGCCAGCAGCCCATCCGCGGGGGTAGTTCCTAATGAGCAGTTCTTC. Translating it yields CASSPSAGVVPNEQFF. The J gene is TRBJ2-1, the V gene TRBV5-4; TRBD2 matches 7 bases. The ends lost 4 bases at V and 7 bases at J; junction bases unmatched: 14. The CDR3 runs to 16 residues. Per the germline V gene, CDR1 is SGHNT and CDR2 is YYREEE (reference sequence).

This clonotype was counted between two and nine times. The rearrangement links TRBV5-6 to TRBJ1-5; no firm D call. Germline assignment: CDR1 SGHDT and CDR2 YYEEEE. This CDR3 comprises 17 residues. V lost 2 bases and J 3 bases, leaving 18 bases between the germline ends. DNA of the CDR3: TGTGCCAGCAGCTTAGGGAGCGTGGAAGGGCACAATCAGCCCCAGCATTTT. It translates to CASSLGSVEGHNQPQHF.

J is TRBJ1-1 and V is TRBV7-3, with 8 bases lining up with TRBD1. The CDR3 extends over 17 amino acids. Germline V gene sequence: CDR1 SGHTA, CDR2 FQGTGA. V lost 4 bases to trimming and J lost 1 base; unmatched junction nucleotides: 11. The CDR3 nucleotides are TGTGCCAGCAGCTCCCTCTCTTTGACAGGGGCGAACACTGAAGCTTTCTTT. It specifies CASSSLSLTGANTEAFF.

This clonotype has ten or more counts. This sequence joins TRBV5-1 and TRBJ2-7; D is uncertain. Between the trimmed V and J ends, which lost 5 bases and 4 bases, there was a span of 7 bases. Germline CDR1 and CDR2: SGHRS and YFSETQ. The CDR3 extends over 11 amino acids. The CDR3, as DNA: TGCGCCAGCAGAGGAGAGTACGAGCAGTACTTC. This codes for CASRGEYEQYF.

This clonotype was detected only a few times. The rearrangement joins TRBV7-2 to TRBJ2-5; the match to TRBD1 covers 11 bases. This CDR3 comprises 13 residues. Germline V gene data show CDR1 as SGHTA and CDR2 as FQGNSA. V trimming: 4 bases; J trimming: 6 bases; junction bases outside the gene matches: 1. The CDR3 sequence is CASSWDRGKTQYF. The CDR3 DNA follows: TGTGCCAGCAGCTGGGACAGGGGGAAGACCCAGTACTTC.

V is TRBV10-2 and J is TRBJ2-2, with 14 bases aligning to TRBD2. Germline values: CDR1 WSHSY, CDR2 SAAADI. Trimming took 5 bases from V and 0 from J; bases not matched to a gene: 2. CDR3 length equals 17 residues. The CDR3 DNA follows: TGCGCCAGCAGTTGGACTAGCGGGAGGACGAACACCGGGGAGCTGTTTTTT. It codes for CASSWTSGRTNTGELFF.

This clonotype was picked up many times. CDR3 region: CASSPAIGLAGGFEQYF. The CDR3 nucleotides are TGTGCCAGCAGCCCCGCGATCGGACTAGCGGGAGGGTTCGAGCAGTACTTC. The V and J genes are TRBV6-2 or TRBV6-3 and TRBJ2-7; TRBD2 aligns across 15 bases. The V segment lost 6 bases and the J segment 6 bases; nucleotides outside the gene matches: 12. The CDR3 has 17 residues. Germline V gene lookup returns CDR1 MNHEY and CDR2 SVGEGT.

This clonotype was counted only a few times. The chain employs TRBV7-3 and TRBJ2-7; D is unresolved. Looked up from germline, CDR1 is SGHTA and CDR2 is FQGTGA. V was shortened by 0 bases and J by 5 bases, with 8 bases between the two germline ends. The CDR3 runs to 13 residues. CDR3: CASSLTPRDEQYF. The CDR3, as DNA: TGTGCCAGCAGCTTAACCCCTCGGGACGAGCAGTACTTC.

This chain connects TRBV7-9 to TRBJ2-1; 8 bases are a match to TRBD1. CDR3 length equals 16 residues. The germline V gene encodes CDR1 SEHNR and CDR2 FQNEAQ (reference sequence). V lost 2 bases to trimming and J lost 7 bases; unmatched junction nucleotides: 10. CDR3 sequence: CASSLSGQVLGNEQFF. In DNA, the CDR3 is TGTGCCAGCAGCTTATCGGGACAGGTTCTGGGAAATGAGCAGTTCTTC.

The chain employs TRBV19 and TRBJ1-2, with D perhaps matching TRBD1 (6 bases). The CDR3 length is 13 residues. V was trimmed by 5 bases and J by 5 bases, leaving 12 bases between them. Per the germline V gene, CDR1 is LNHDA and CDR2 is SQIVND (reference sequence). CDR3 coding DNA: TGTGCCAGTAGTTTACAGGGAATTTATGGCTACACCTTC. Protein: CASSLQGIYGYTF.

The chain joins TRBV20-1 to TRBJ2-1; D not certain. Germline-derived CDR1 and CDR2 are DFQATT and SNEGSKA (reference sequence). V lost 5 bases and J lost 2, with 10 bases in between. The CDR3 length is 13 residues. The chain's CDR3 is CSAAPNAYNEQFF. The CDR3, as DNA: TGCAGTGCTGCCCCCAATGCCTACAATGAGCAGTTCTTC.